The 14 T cell receptor beta chains in this list originate from one sample, sequenced in a study of CD4 T cells in relation to SARS-CoV-2 and coronaviruses. Sequencing used immunoSEQ multiplex PCR; TCRdb keeps in-frame clones, though not all of them. This sample has over 15,000 clones; around 70% occur once, and the top ten carry approximately 30%. These receptors have no known antigen. Unexposed donor CD4+ T cells date from 2011-2018, before the COVID-19 pandemic. CD4+ T cells were isolated from the cells after around eleven days of culture. The specimen was CD4+ T cells from PBMCs, cultured in vitro. Receptors were obtained from a human donor in good health.

The rearrangement joins TRBV15 to TRBJ2-5; 7 bases fit TRBD1. Unmatched junction bases numbered 6, after V lost 3 bases and J lost 2 bases. Germline assignment: CDR1 LNHNV and CDR2 YYDKDF (reference sequence). This CDR3 has 15 amino acids. CDR3 in amino acids: CATSRQQGRQETQYF. The DNA of the CDR3 is TGTGCCACCAGCAGGCAACAGGGGCGTCAAGAGACCCAGTACTTC.

The J gene is TRBJ2-2, the V gene TRBV23-1; possible D gene TRBD2, 6 bases. Being an ORF, TRBV23-1 has a function that is uncertain. CDR3 length equals 15 residues. Between the trimmed V and J ends, which lost 11 bases and 2 bases, there was a span of 18 bases. CDR3 sequence reads: CARKEQEGNTGELFF. As DNA, the CDR3 is TGCGCCCGGAAGGAACAGGAGGGTAACACCGGGGAGCTGTTTTTT.

V gene TRBV15 combines with J gene TRBJ1-1, with D perhaps matching TRBD1 (5 bases). CDR3 size: 14 residues. CDR1 is LNHNV, CDR2 YYDKDF, per germline (reference sequence). Trimming took 3 bases from V and 1 from J, leaving 9 bases between them. This CDR3 reads CATSRNGQNTEAFF. The CDR3 DNA reads as TGTGCCACCAGCAGGAACGGACAGAACACTGAAGCTTTCTTT.

V is TRBV28 and J is TRBJ2-7; 7 positions agree with TRBD2. V dropped 6 bases and J dropped 3; count of bases not matched to a gene: 8. The germline V gene has CDR1 MDHEN and CDR2 SYDVKM. The CDR3 runs 14 residues. The CDR3 DNA reads as TGTGCCAGCAGCACCCGTAGCGGGTTCTACGAGCAGTACTTC. Residues: CASSTRSGFYEQYF.

The V gene is TRBV24-1, the J gene TRBJ2-5; tentatively, D is TRBD2 (5 bases). The CDR3 covers 13 residues. V dropped 8 bases and J dropped 5 bases, with 14 bases sitting between them. Germline V gene lookup returns CDR1 KGHDR and CDR2 SFDVKD. CDR3 nucleotides: TGTGCCACCATGGAGGACGGTCAGGAGACCCAGTACTTC. Translated, it gives CATMEDGQETQYF.

The CDR3 reads CASSEWRGTDTQYF. The CDR3, as DNA: TGTGCCAGCAGTGAATGGAGAGGCACAGATACGCAGTATTTT. This chain joins TRBV25-1 and TRBJ2-3; D ambiguous. The CDR3 sequence is 14 residues long. V was clipped by 1 base and J by 1 base, with 6 bases between them. CDR1 is MGHDK, CDR2 SYGVNS, per germline.

The J gene is TRBJ2-3, the V gene TRBV18; the match to TRBD2 covers 11 bases. The CDR3 has 17 amino acids. Germline V lookup: CDR1 KGHSH, CDR2 LQKENI. V was clipped by 0 bases and J by 4 bases; unmatched bases: 6. The CDR3 reads CASSPPTSGRFADTQYF. In nucleotides, the CDR3 is TGTGCCAGCTCACCACCCACTAGCGGGAGATTCGCAGATACGCAGTATTTT.

This rearrangement joins TRBV2 to TRBJ2-7, with 11 bases fitting TRBD2. Losses at the gene ends were 6 bases for V and 2 bases for J; bases not matched to a gene: 9. This CDR3 is 16 amino acids long. Germline V gene sequence: CDR1 SNHLY, CDR2 FYNNEI. CDR3 sequence reads: CASRALAGEGAYEQYF. CDR3 nucleotides: TGTGCCAGCAGGGCACTAGCGGGAGAGGGGGCCTACGAGCAGTACTTC.

The chain joins TRBV21-1 to TRBJ2-7; the table assigns TRBD2, which was not confirmed against the DNA. TRBV21-1 is deemed a pseudogene. The CDR3 extends over 14 amino acids. CDR3 in DNA: TGTTCTAACACAGCCGATCGGGGTCTCAACGAGCAGTACTTC. Its protein product is CSNTADRGLNEQYF.

V gene TRBV6-4 combines with J gene TRBJ2-3; TRBD2 might be the D (5 bases). Germline CDR1 reads MRHNA; CDR2 reads SNTAGT. V was cut by 6 bases and J by 3 bases, with 13 bases left in between. The CDR3 runs 14 residues. The CDR3 protein is CASSLSGMTDTQYF. In DNA form, the CDR3 reads TGTGCCAGCAGCTTGTCGGGGATGACAGATACGCAGTATTTT.

Here the CDR3 reads CASSFQESEQFF. CDR3 bases: TGCGCCAGCAGCTTCCAGGAGAGTGAGCAGTTCTTC. This chain uses TRBV5-1 with TRBJ2-1; D gene ambiguous. This CDR3 has 12 amino acids. Germline V gene sequence: CDR1 SGHRS, CDR2 YFSETQ. The V gene lost 2 bases and the J gene lost 9 bases, with 9 bases spanning the gap.

The CDR3 region is CASSLSGRNEQFF. The CDR3 nucleotides are TGTGCCAGTAGTCTTAGCGGGAGAAATGAGCAGTTCTTC. The chain couples TRBV19 to TRBJ2-1, with 9 nucleotides matching TRBD2. The ends lost 5 bases at V and 7 bases at J; junction bases unmatched: 3. The CDR3 covers 13 residues. Germline V gene sequence: CDR1 LNHDA, CDR2 SQIVND (reference sequence).

This chain uses TRBV10-2 with TRBJ1-1; D gene uncertain. The CDR3 totals 12 residues. V gave up 3 bases and J gave up 1 base, with 3 bases separating them. Germline V CDR1 and CDR2: WSHSY, SAAADI. The CDR3 DNA reads as TGCGCCAGCAGTGAACAGAACACTGAAGCTTTCTTT. Translation gives CASSEQNTEAFF.

The genes are TRBV5-1 and TRBJ1-3; D not certain. Germline V gives CDR1 SGHRS, CDR2 YFSETQ. This CDR3 region has 15 residues. The ends were cut back, 4 bases at V and 0 bases at J, with 11 bases in the middle. The CDR3: CASSPEGYSGNTIYF. The CDR3, as DNA: TGCGCCAGCAGCCCAGAAGGGTACTCTGGAAACACCATATATTTT. The whole variable domain, remainder taken from reference TRBV5-1 and TRBJ1-3, is KAGVTQTPRYLIKTRGQQVTLSCSPISGHRSVSWYQQTPGQGLQFLFEYFSETQRNKGNFPGRFSGRQFSNSRSEMNVSTLELGDSALYLCASSPEGYSGNTIYFGEGSWLTVV.